This T cell receptor (beta chain) was captured by sequencing in a study of blood T cell repertoires in COVID-19. Followed over time, Seattle patients had been enrolled while infection was active. The J segment lost 4 bases and the V segment lost 5 bases, leaving 10 bases of the junction unmatched. Germline-derived CDR1 and CDR2 are SGHTA and FQGNSA. The CDR3 has 15 amino acids. Produced via immunoSEQ multiplex PCR; TCRdb's table is partial and in-frame only. This table holds approximately 500,000 clones, approximately 88% found once. The rearrangement uses TRBV7-2 and TRBJ1-2; TRBD1 agrees at 7 bases. What was sequenced was peripheral blood. The source is a woman between 50 and 59 years old with COVID-19, enrolled during active disease. The CDR3 reads CASSPRTGTLYGYTF. In DNA form, the CDR3 reads TGTGCCAGCAGCCCGAGGACAGGAACCCTCTATGGCTACACCTTC.